The 19 T cell receptor beta chains listed next were all sequenced from one sample in a study of OX40 agonist ivuxolimab in advanced cancers. Profiling relied on immunoSEQ multiplex PCR, and the TCRdb table lists in-frame clones only, not all of them. The repertoire consists of about 96,000 clones, with less than 95% occurring once and the leading ten covering around 1.5%. The starting material was CD4+ or CD8+ T cells sorted from blood, obtained in a trial of the OX40 agonist ivuxolimab. These receptors were obtained from an adult with an advanced solid tumor such as melanoma, head and neck, liver or kidney cancer.

This clone was picked up a small number of times. The rearrangement uses TRBV7-8 and TRBJ2-7; 9 positions agree with TRBD1. Germline values: CDR1 SGHVS, CDR2 FQNEAQ. V lost 6 bases, J lost 2 bases, and 5 bases stayed unmatched. This CDR3 has 14 amino acids. The CDR3 reads CASRLGTGTYEQYF. The CDR3 region has the DNA TGTGCCAGCAGGCTCGGGACAGGGACCTACGAGCAGTACTTC.

The chain uses TRBV7-2 and TRBJ2-4, with 7 positions matching TRBD1. Losses at the gene ends were 1 base for V and 6 bases for J; bases not matched to a gene: 3. The CDR3 is made up of 14 amino acids. Germline V gene sequence: CDR1 SGHTA, CDR2 FQGNSA. The CDR3 sequence is CASSLDRGPNIQYF. For the CDR3, the DNA is TGTGCCAGCAGCTTAGACAGGGGTCCAAACATTCAGTACTTC.

This chain connects TRBV11-3 to TRBJ1-2; D is unclear. CDR1 and CDR2 (germline): SGHNT, YENEEA. V shed 5 bases and J shed 7 bases, with 17 bases lying between them. The length of the CDR3 is 14 residues. The CDR3 bases are TGTGCCAGCAGCCGCGAACAGAGAAGCCCTGGCTACACCTTC. It translates to CASSREQRSPGYTF. Combining the CDR3 with reference TRBV11-3 and TRBJ1-2 gives the whole variable domain EAGVVQSPRYKIIEKKQPVAFWCNPISGHNTLYWYLQNLGQGPELLIRYENEEAVDDSQLPKDRFSAERLKGVDSTLKIQPAELGDSAVYLCASSREQRSPGYTFGSGTRLTVV.

The chain recombines TRBV7-8 with TRBJ2-5; 7 bases align to TRBD1. The V gene end was trimmed by 5 bases and the J gene end by 1 base; junction bases not matched to a gene: 4. The CDR3 is 14 residues long. CDR1 and CDR2 from the germline V gene are SGHVS and FQNEAQ. The CDR3: CASSPGQIQETQYF. CDR3 DNA: TGTGCCAGCAGCCCGGGACAGATCCAAGAGACCCAGTACTTC.

CDR3 in DNA: TGTGCCAGCAGCGTAGGTTTTGGGGCCGGTCAGCCCCAGCATTTT. It codes for CASSVGFGAGQPQHF. V is TRBV9 and J is TRBJ1-5; D may be TRBD1 (5 bases). V was shortened by 0 bases and J by 6 bases, with 13 bases between the two germline ends. Germline V gene sequence: CDR1 SGDLS, CDR2 YYNGEE. The CDR3 runs 15 residues.

The rearrangement joins TRBV18 to TRBJ2-7, with a tentative D call TRBD1 (6 bases). Per the germline V gene, CDR1 is KGHSH and CDR2 is LQKENI. The CDR3 has 14 residues. The V gene lost 4 bases and the J gene lost 0 bases, with 10 bases spanning the gap. The chain's CDR3 is CASSHGTRSYEQYF. Here the CDR3 DNA reads TGTGCCAGCTCACACGGGACACGCTCCTACGAGCAGTACTTC.

This clone was counted once. The chain has TRBV9 and TRBJ2-7, with 7 bases that match TRBD1. Germline-derived CDR1 and CDR2 are SGDLS and YYNGEE. With 3 bases clipped from V and 6 bases from J, the junction kept 6 bases outside the gene matches. The CDR3 spans 13 residues. The DNA for the CDR3 is TGTGCCAGCAGCGAGGGACAGATGAGCGAGCAGTACTTC. Translation: CASSEGQMSEQYF.

The gene calls are TRBV5-1 and TRBJ2-7; 10 bases are shared with TRBD2. In germline, CDR1 is SGHRS, CDR2 YFSETQ. This CDR3 spans 15 amino acids. The trim removed 2 bases at V and 1 base at J, leaving 3 bases unmatched. CDR3 coding DNA: TGCGCCAGCAGCTTAAGGACTAGCGGATCCTACGAGCAGTACTTC. This encodes CASSLRTSGSYEQYF.

In DNA form, the CDR3 reads TGTGCCAGCAGTCCCCCGGGCCCCGGGGAGACCCAGTACTTC. This translates into CASSPPGPGETQYF. The V and J genes are TRBV28 and TRBJ2-5; no clear D gene. CDR1 and CDR2 from the germline V gene are MDHEN and SYDVKM. Deletions cut 5 bases from V and 5 bases from J, with 15 bases between. The CDR3 is made up of 14 amino acids.

This rearrangement joins TRBV7-3 to TRBJ2-3; D not resolved. The CDR3 is 16 amino acids. Germline CDR1 and CDR2: SGHTA and FQGTGA. V was clipped by 5 bases and J by 2 bases, with 17 bases between them. The CDR3 here is CASSPLPLGYTDTQYF. The CDR3 bases are TGTGCCAGCAGCCCCCTCCCGCTAGGGTACACAGATACGCAGTATTTT.

The rearrangement links TRBV19 to TRBJ1-1; 8 nucleotides match TRBD1. This CDR3 comprises 14 residues. The V and J ends lost 5 bases and 0 bases, in that order; junction bases with no gene match: 2. The germline gives CDR1 LNHDA, CDR2 SQIVND (reference sequence). CDR3 residues: CASSPRGLNTEAFF. The CDR3 DNA reads TGTGCCAGTAGTCCCAGGGGGCTGAACACTGAAGCTTTCTTT.

CDR3 loop: CASSAPGLADRNTGELFF. CDR3 in DNA: TGTGCCAGTAGTGCTCCGGGACTAGCGGATAGGAACACCGGGGAGCTGTTTTTT. This chain uses TRBV19 with TRBJ2-2; the match to TRBD2 covers 11 bases. From germline, CDR1 is LNHDA and CDR2 SQIVND (reference sequence). The CDR3 extends over 18 amino acids. Germline trimming cut 5 bases from V and 1 base from J; bases unmatched to any gene: 9.

This rearrangement joins TRBV7-2 to TRBJ2-2; D not resolved. The CDR3 spans 13 residues. The germline gives CDR1 SGHTA, CDR2 FQGNSA. The V end was cut by 5 bases, the J end by 5 bases, with 9 bases between. For the CDR3, the DNA is TGTGCCAGCAGCCTAACGTGGACCGGGGAGCTGTTTTTT. This translates into CASSLTWTGELFF.

The rearrangement links TRBV5-4 to TRBJ2-1; a possible D gene is TRBD2 (6 bases). The V gene's germline CDR1 is SGHNT and CDR2 YYREEE (reference sequence). V was pared by 7 bases and J by 5 bases, with 16 bases between. CDR3 length: 14 residues. CDR3 coding DNA: TGTGCCAGCCTCTCTGCGGGCGGGAACAATGAGCAGTTCTTC. It yields the protein CASLSAGGNNEQFF. Based on the CDR3 plus reference TRBV5-4 and TRBJ2-1, the full variable domain is ETGVTQSPTHLIKTRGQQVTLRCSSQSGHNTVSWYQQALGQGPQFIFQYYREEENGRGNFPPRFSGLQFPNYSSELNVNALELDDSALYLCASLSAGGNNEQFFGPGTRLTVL.

The chain links TRBV4-2 to TRBJ2-3; D possibly corresponds to TRBD2 (6 bases). The length of the CDR3 is 17 residues. Trimming took 0 bases from V and 0 from J, leaving 13 bases between them. Germline CDR1 and CDR2: LGHNA and YNFKEQ. CDR3 loop: CASSQDPGGTSTDTQYF. The CDR3 DNA reads TGTGCCAGCAGCCAAGATCCAGGCGGGACTAGCACAGATACGCAGTATTTT.

The chain links TRBV30 to TRBJ1-6; TRBD1 matches at 7 bases. V gave up 0 bases and J gave up 8 bases; unmatched junction bases: 10. Looked up from germline, CDR1 is GTSNPN and CDR2 is SVGIG (reference sequence). The CDR3 contains 16 residues. CDR3 residues: CAWSVSRTGRDSPLHF. The CDR3 DNA follows: TGTGCCTGGAGTGTTTCCCGGACAGGACGGGATTCACCCCTCCACTTT.

V and J are TRBV7-2 and TRBJ2-7; 8 nucleotides align to TRBD2. Per germline, CDR1 SGHTA and CDR2 FQGNSA. Germline trimming cut 6 bases from V and 4 bases from J; bases unmatched to any gene: 14. CDR3 size: 16 residues. In nucleotides, the CDR3 is TGTGCCAGCAGTCACAAGAAGAGCGGGAGCCAGTACGAGCAGTACTTC. Its protein is CASSHKKSGSQYEQYF.

The gene calls are TRBV28 and TRBJ1-2; 7 bases map to TRBD1. V gave up 3 bases and J gave up 2 bases; unmatched junction bases: 6. The CDR3 runs to 15 residues. Germline CDR1 is MDHEN and CDR2 is SYDVKM. The CDR3 DNA sequence: TGTGCCAGCAGTTTGCCTCAGGGGGGAAACTATGGCTACACCTTC. Translation gives CASSLPQGGNYGYTF.

The rearrangement uses TRBV21-1 and TRBJ2-7; the D call in the table, TRBD2, was not verified against the DNA. TRBV21-1 corresponds to a pseudogene. The length of the CDR3 is 15 residues. CDR3 residues: CASSNRLAGAREQYF. CDR3 nucleotides: TGTGCCAGCAGCAACCGACTAGCGGGAGCGAGGGAGCAGTACTTC.